Listed here are 21 T cell receptor beta chains from one sample, sequenced in a study of blood T cell repertoires in COVID-19. Some clones are missing from TCRdb's copy, which holds only in-frame ones; the method was immunoSEQ multiplex PCR. The sample records more than 85,000 clones, 87% being singletons. Source material: peripheral blood. The source of these receptors is a human donor in a cohort sampled during active COVID-19.

V and J are TRBV19 and TRBJ2-1, with 11 nucleotides matching TRBD2. Trimming cost V 4 bases and J 9 bases; bases outside gene matches: 11. The germline gives CDR1 LNHDA, CDR2 SQIVND (reference sequence). CDR3 length: 16 residues. The CDR3 nucleotides are TGTGCCAGTAGTAGACTAGCGGGACCCCATGGCGGTGAGCAGTTCTTC. Its protein product is CASSRLAGPHGGEQFF.

At least ten counts were recorded for this clone. The gene calls are TRBV2 and TRBJ2-3; no reliable D call. Germline-derived CDR1 and CDR2 are SNHLY and FYNNEI. V lost 2 bases and J 2 bases, leaving 5 bases between the germline ends. The CDR3 is 13 residues long. The CDR3 sequence: CASSEPFTDTQYF. The CDR3 DNA is TGTGCCAGCAGTGAACCTTTCACAGATACGCAGTATTTT.

This chain joins TRBV19 and TRBJ1-2, with D perhaps matching TRBD1 (5 bases). Germline CDR1 reads LNHDA; CDR2 reads SQIVND (reference sequence). Trimming left V 5 bases short and J 1 base short, with 17 bases between. CDR3 length equals 16 residues. CDR3 nucleotide sequence: TGTGCCAGTAGTTCGCAGGGCAGGGTCCTTAACTATGGCTACACCTTC. Protein: CASSSQGRVLNYGYTF.

There are a few counts of this clone. The V and J genes are TRBV15 and TRBJ1-5; D is undetermined. The CDR3 has 16 amino acids. The germline gives CDR1 LNHNV, CDR2 YYDKDF (reference sequence). The germline V and J ends were trimmed by 3 bases and 2 bases, with 14 bases remaining between them. The CDR3 sequence: CATSSLTGYGNQPQHF. CDR3 in DNA: TGTGCCACCAGCAGCTTGACGGGGTATGGCAATCAGCCCCAGCATTTT.

The rearrangement links TRBV29-1 to TRBJ2-7; 9 nucleotides match TRBD1. Germline V gene lookup returns CDR1 SQVTM and CDR2 ANQGSEA. J lost 7 bases, V lost 6 bases, and 10 bases had no gene match. There are 13 residues in the CDR3. The CDR3: CSVGGQGSWEQYF. CDR3 nucleotide sequence: TGCAGCGTGGGGGGACAGGGTTCATGGGAGCAGTACTTC.

The chain joins TRBV19 to TRBJ2-3; possibly TRBD2 for D (5 bases). Per the germline V gene, CDR1 is LNHDA and CDR2 is SQIVND (reference sequence). This CDR3 is 15 amino acids long. V lost 7 bases to trimming and J lost 6 bases, with 20 bases between them. The CDR3 region is CASKDRRTGWDTQYF. The CDR3 DNA sequence: TGTGCCAGTAAGGATCGGAGAACGGGGTGGGATACGCAGTATTTT.

In its sample, this clone was seen once. The V and J genes are TRBV3-1 (or the pseudogene TRBV3-2) and TRBJ2-1, with TRBD2 as a possible D gene (7 bases). V was clipped by 8 bases and J by 3 bases, with 17 bases between them. The CDR3 loop spans 15 amino acids. Per the germline V gene, CDR1 is LGHDT and CDR2 is YNNKEL (reference sequence). CDR3 protein: CASSSGGSGYNEQFF. The CDR3 coding sequence is TGTGCCAGCTCTTCGGGGGGCAGTGGCTACAATGAGCAGTTCTTC.

The chain is built from TRBV5-1 and TRBJ1-1; the match to TRBD1 covers 7 bases. CDR1 is SGHRS and CDR2 is YFSETQ in the germline V gene. The CDR3 sequence is 16 residues long. Trimming cost V 4 bases and J 5 bases; bases outside gene matches: 14. The CDR3 bases are TGCGCCAGCAGCCCACTCGAGCTGACAGGGACAACTGAAGCTTTCTTT. Residues: CASSPLELTGTTEAFF. The variable domain in full, completed from reference TRBV5-1 and TRBJ1-1, reads KAGVTQTPRYLIKTRGQQVTLSCSPISGHRSVSWYQQTPGQGLQFLFEYFSETQRNKGNFPGRFSGRQFSNSRSEMNVSTLELGDSALYLCASSPLELTGTTEAFFGQGTRLTVV.

The chain couples TRBV6-5 to TRBJ1-1; a possible D gene is TRBD1 (6 bases). There are 13 residues in the CDR3. V gave up 5 bases and J gave up 4 bases, with 11 bases separating them. The germline gives CDR1 MNHEY, CDR2 SVGAGI. The CDR3 sequence is CASSPRGGTEAFF. DNA for the CDR3: TGTGCCAGCAGTCCCAGGGGTGGCACTGAAGCTTTCTTT.

This rearrangement joins TRBV27 to TRBJ2-1; 9 bases fit TRBD2. The CDR3 length is 14 residues. J lost 7 bases, V lost 10 bases, and 11 bases had no gene match. Germline V gene lookup returns CDR1 MNHEY and CDR2 SMNVEV (reference sequence). The chain's CDR3 is CATSGGRAGNEQFF. In DNA, the CDR3 is TGTGCCACCTCCGGCGGGAGGGCCGGGAATGAGCAGTTCTTC.

The chain has TRBV5-1 and TRBJ1-1, with 10 bases fitting TRBD1. CDR1 is SGHRS and CDR2 is YFSETQ in the germline V gene. The CDR3 runs to 20 residues. The junction had 19 bases not matched to a gene; V was cut back by 4 bases and J by 1 base. This CDR3 reads CASSPQPRTGGTLRNTEAFF. DNA of the CDR3: TGCGCCAGCAGCCCCCAGCCGAGGACAGGGGGGACCCTGCGGAACACTGAAGCTTTCTTT.

This sequence joins TRBV9 and TRBJ1-2, with 10 bases identical to TRBD1. Trimming removed 2 bases from V and 3 bases from J; junction bases left unmatched: 1. This CDR3 spans 14 amino acids. The germline V gene encodes CDR1 SGDLS and CDR2 YYNGEE. This CDR3 is CASSVGTGDYGYTF. The CDR3 coding sequence is TGTGCCAGCAGCGTCGGGACAGGGGACTATGGCTACACCTTC.

The sample holds one count of this clone. The J gene is TRBJ2-3, the V gene TRBV7-9, with 12 bases that match TRBD2. The V segment lost 4 bases and the J segment 2 bases; nucleotides outside the gene matches: 4. Germline CDR1 reads SEHNR; CDR2 reads FQNEAQ (reference sequence). The CDR3 length is 16 residues. CDR3 bases: TGTGCCAGCAGCTCCCGACTAGCGGGAGTCACAGATACGCAGTATTTT. Translating it yields CASSSRLAGVTDTQYF. The complete variable domain, with remaining parts taken from reference TRBV7-9 and TRBJ2-3, reads DTGVSQNPRHKITKRGQNVTFRCDPISEHNRLYWYRQTLGQGPEFLTYFQNEAQLEKSRLLSDRFSAERPKGSFSTLEIQRTEQGDSAMYLCASSSRLAGVTDTQYFGPGTRLTVL.

In this sample, this clone turned up a few times. The chain is built from TRBV25-1 and TRBJ2-5; 7 bases align to TRBD2. In germline, CDR1 is MGHDK, CDR2 SYGVNS. The ends lost 5 bases at V and 0 bases at J; junction bases unmatched: 6. The CDR3 runs 15 residues. CDR3 sequence (DNA): TGTGCCAGCAGTACGGCGGGAGATTACCAAGAGACCCAGTACTTC. It encodes CASSTAGDYQETQYF.

This clone was picked up one time. The genes are TRBV2 and TRBJ1-5, with 10 nucleotides matching TRBD1. CDR1 and CDR2 (germline): SNHLY, FYNNEI. V trimming: 6 bases; J trimming: 4 bases; junction bases outside the gene matches: 6. This CDR3 comprises 15 residues. The CDR3: CASRGQGTVNQPQHF. CDR3 in DNA: TGTGCCAGCAGGGGACAGGGGACAGTGAATCAGCCCCAGCATTTT.

The V gene is TRBV5-1, the J gene TRBJ2-7; 8 bases are shared with TRBD1. V lost 4 bases to trimming and J lost 12 bases; unmatched junction nucleotides: 12. The CDR3 is 13 amino acids. CDR1 and CDR2 (germline): SGHRS, YFSETQ. The CDR3 region has the DNA TGCGCCAGCAGCCCGGACAGGGACGGAGGGGGGTACTTC. It codes for CASSPDRDGGGYF.

This clone was recorded once. The chain has TRBV28 and TRBJ2-7; possibly TRBD1 for D (6 bases). Trimming removed 4 bases at V and 3 bases at J, with 16 bases between. The CDR3 length is 15 residues. Germline values: CDR1 MDHEN, CDR2 SYDVKM. The CDR3 loop is CASSSPPRGNYEQYF. As DNA, the CDR3 is TGTGCCAGCAGTTCCCCCCCTAGGGGGAACTACGAGCAGTACTTC. The full variable domain, rest sourced from reference TRBV28 and TRBJ2-7, is DVKVTQSSRYLVKRTGEKVFLECVQDMDHENMFWYRQDPGLGLRLIYFSYDVKMKEKGDIPEGYSVSREKKERFSLILESASTNQTSMYLCASSSPPRGNYEQYFGPGTRLTVT.

This sequence joins TRBV30 and TRBJ1-1, with D uncertain. This CDR3 is 14 amino acids long. Trimming removed 0 bases at V and 1 base at J, with 9 bases between. The germline V gene has CDR1 GTSNPN and CDR2 SVGIG (reference sequence). CDR3 in amino acids: CAWSVNGPNTEAFF. The CDR3 DNA reads TGTGCCTGGAGTGTAAACGGTCCGAACACTGAAGCTTTCTTT.

The genes are TRBV29-1 and TRBJ2-7, with 12 bases aligning to TRBD2. The CDR3 covers 14 residues. J gave up 2 bases and V 6 bases, and 5 bases lay outside the gene matches. The germline V gene has CDR1 SQVTM and CDR2 ANQGSEA. The CDR3 protein is CSVLGLAGPYEQYF. CDR3 DNA sequence: TGCAGCGTCCTTGGACTAGCGGGACCCTACGAGCAGTACTTC.

The chain employs TRBV7-3 and TRBJ2-2; 11 bases match TRBD2. The J segment lost 7 bases and the V segment lost 5 bases, leaving 12 bases of the junction unmatched. Germline V gene data show CDR1 as SGHTA and CDR2 as FQGTGA. This CDR3 is built from 17 residues. CDR3 region: CASSTTSGSVGGGELFF. The CDR3 DNA reads as TGTGCCAGCAGCACTACTAGCGGGAGCGTCGGTGGCGGGGAGCTGTTTTTT.

CDR3 in DNA: TGCACCAGCAGCCCACGACAGGCCGCAACTAATGAAAAACTGTTTTTT. Translated: CTSSPRQAATNEKLFF. The chain employs TRBV1 and TRBJ1-4; TRBD1 is the table's D call, not checked against the DNA. TRBV1 is designated a pseudogene. The length of the CDR3 is 16 residues.